These 20 T cell receptor beta chains came from one sample sequenced in a study of blood T cell repertoires in COVID-19 (TCRdb year 2020). Libraries were built with the immunoSEQ multiplex PCR assay. TCRdb re-hosts the immuneACCESS table, in-frame sequences only. Its copies lack some clones; in the studies checked, an unresolved V gene accounts for under half of them, and the cause for the rest is not known. This sample has 150,000 to 200,000 clones in its table, and roughly 86% of those were observed once. Roughly 3.4% of the sample belongs to the ten largest clones. Material for sequencing was peripheral blood. These receptors came from an older man with acute or convalescent COVID-19.

The rearrangement uses TRBV28 and TRBJ1-1; D is possibly TRBD1 (5 bases). There are 11 residues in the CDR3. V lost 7 bases and J 10 bases, leaving 13 bases between the germline ends. Germline CDR1 MDHEN, CDR2 SYDVKM. The CDR3 DNA reads as TGTGCCAGCACCGCGTTGGGGGGAGCTTTCTTT. As protein: CASTALGGAFF.

The chain employs TRBV28 and TRBJ1-5; weak D call: TRBD1 (6 bases). Trimming left V 4 bases short and J 4 bases short, with 20 bases between. The length of the CDR3 is 17 residues. Germline values: CDR1 MDHEN, CDR2 SYDVKM. The DNA for the CDR3 is TGTGCCAGCAGTTATAGGGCTACAGGGAGAAAGAATCAGCCCCAGCATTTT. Amino acids: CASSYRATGRKNQPQHF. Using reference TRBV28 and TRBJ1-5 for the parts outside the CDR3, the full variable domain is DVKVTQSSRYLVKRTGEKVFLECVQDMDHENMFWYRQDPGLGLRLIYFSYDVKMKEKGDIPEGYSVSREKKERFSLILESASTNQTSMYLCASSYRATGRKNQPQHFGDGTRLSIL.

Only one count was recorded for this clone. The V call is TRBV10-2, the J call TRBJ1-2; tentatively, D is TRBD1 (6 bases). Germline V CDR1 and CDR2: WSHSY, SAAADI. The ends were cut back, 3 bases at V and 6 bases at J, with 20 bases in the middle. The CDR3 runs to 16 residues. CDR3 sequence: CASSDRDKGFINGYTF. In DNA form, the CDR3 reads TGCGCCAGCAGTGACCGGGACAAGGGTTTTATTAATGGCTACACCTTC.

The V call is TRBV3-1 (or the pseudogene TRBV3-2), the J call TRBJ2-1; 9 bases fit TRBD2. Germline V lookup: CDR1 LGHDT, CDR2 YNNKEL (reference sequence). The CDR3 extends over 14 amino acids. V lost 2 bases to trimming and J lost 8 bases; unmatched junction nucleotides: 4. As DNA, the CDR3 is TGTGCCAGCAGCCAACTTAGCGGGGGTTATGAGCAGTTCTTC. Translating it yields CASSQLSGGYEQFF.

As for this clone: This sample includes further DNA sequences coding for the same CDR3. The V gene is TRBV3-1 (or the pseudogene TRBV3-2), the J gene TRBJ1-2; D gene ambiguous. Trimming pared 1 base from V and 2 bases from J, leaving 5 bases between. The germline V gene has CDR1 LGHDT and CDR2 YNNKEL (reference sequence). The CDR3 loop spans 13 amino acids. CDR3 loop: CASSQVRNYGYTF. In DNA, the CDR3 is TGTGCCAGCAGCCAAGTCCGGAACTATGGCTACACCTTC.

The chain recombines TRBV7-2 with TRBJ2-5; D remains unclear. V dropped 0 bases and J dropped 2 bases, with 10 bases sitting between them. This CDR3 spans 15 amino acids. The germline V gene encodes CDR1 SGHTA and CDR2 FQGNSA. Here the CDR3 DNA reads TGTGCCAGCAGCTTAGCGGGCTGGCAGCAAGAGACCCAGTACTTC. This sequence encodes CASSLAGWQQETQYF.

The chain uses TRBV7-7 and TRBJ2-7; the D is unclear. Trimming stripped 1 base from V and 7 bases from J, with 11 bases between. The CDR3 runs to 13 residues. Looked up from germline, CDR1 is SSHAT and CDR2 is FNYEAQ (reference sequence). This chain's CDR3 is CASSLEAGLEQYF. The CDR3 DNA sequence: TGTGCCAGCAGCTTAGAGGCCGGGTTGGAGCAGTACTTC.

This rearrangement joins TRBV19 to TRBJ1-2; 7 bases line up with TRBD1. CDR1 is LNHDA, CDR2 SQIVND, per germline (reference sequence). The CDR3 is 14 amino acids. The V segment lost 10 bases and the J segment 0 bases; nucleotides outside the gene matches: 8. The CDR3 DNA sequence: TGTGCCAATCACGACAGGGTAGCTAACTATGGCTACACCTTC. It yields the protein CANHDRVANYGYTF.

This clone has a single count. This chain links TRBV7-2 with TRBJ2-7, with 7 positions matching TRBD2. Germline V gene sequence: CDR1 SGHTA, CDR2 FQGNSA. Unmatched junction bases numbered 1, after V lost 0 bases and J lost 2 bases. This CDR3 has 14 residues. CDR3 sequence (DNA): TGTGCCAGCAGCTTAGCTCGGGGGGCCTACGAGCAGTACTTC. Protein: CASSLARGAYEQYF.

V is TRBV5-1 and J is TRBJ2-7, with 7 bases that match TRBD1. Germline V gives CDR1 SGHRS, CDR2 YFSETQ. The CDR3 is made up of 13 amino acids. Germline trimming cut 5 bases from V and 3 bases from J; bases unmatched to any gene: 5. The CDR3 loop reads CASRNTGVYEQYF. DNA of the CDR3: TGCGCCAGCAGGAACACAGGGGTCTACGAGCAGTACTTC.

The chain carries TRBV10-1 and TRBJ1-5; D ambiguous. Germline CDR1 is WNHNN and CDR2 is SYGVQD (reference sequence). V shed 1 base and J shed 6 bases, with 4 bases lying between them. CDR3 length equals 12 residues. CDR3 sequence reads: CASSEFGQPQHF. The CDR3 nucleotides are TGCGCCAGCAGTGAGTTCGGTCAGCCCCAGCATTTT.

This chain connects TRBV2 to TRBJ2-6; tentative D call: TRBD1 (6 bases). This CDR3 is built from 15 residues. V shed 6 bases and J shed 0 bases, with 9 bases lying between them. CDR1 is SNHLY, CDR2 FYNNEI, per germline. Written as DNA, the CDR3 is TGTGCCAGCAGCCGGGACATCTCTGGGGCCAACGTCCTGACTTTC. It is translated as CASSRDISGANVLTF.

This sequence joins TRBV28 and TRBJ2-7; 7 bases match TRBD1. The trim removed 2 bases at V and 0 bases at J, leaving 7 bases unmatched. Germline CDR1 and CDR2: MDHEN and SYDVKM. The CDR3 has 16 amino acids. CDR3 region: CASSLPRDRASYEQYF. CDR3 coding DNA: TGTGCCAGCAGTTTACCCCGGGACAGAGCCTCCTACGAGCAGTACTTC. The full variable domain, with the rest looked up from reference TRBV28 and TRBJ2-7, is DVKVTQSSRYLVKRTGEKVFLECVQDMDHENMFWYRQDPGLGLRLIYFSYDVKMKEKGDIPEGYSVSREKKERFSLILESASTNQTSMYLCASSLPRDRASYEQYFGPGTRLTVT.

The rearrangement links TRBV11-2 to TRBJ1-2, with 8 bases fitting TRBD1. Germline CDR1 is SGHAT and CDR2 is FQNNGV. This CDR3 has 15 amino acids. V shed 0 bases, J shed 1 base, and the junction held 1 base outside the gene matches. CDR3 nucleotide sequence: TGTGCCAGCAGCTTAGAGGGACAGGTTAACTATGGCTACACCTTC. Its protein is CASSLEGQVNYGYTF.

The chain combines TRBV27 with TRBJ2-1, with TRBD1 matching 9 bases. Trimming removed 4 bases from V and 9 bases from J; junction bases left unmatched: 7. The V gene's germline CDR1 is MNHEY and CDR2 SMNVEV (reference sequence). CDR3 length: 14 amino acids. This chain's CDR3 is CASSSWTGVSEQFF. The CDR3 nucleotides read TGTGCCAGCAGTTCCTGGACAGGGGTGAGTGAGCAGTTCTTC.

The rearrangement uses TRBV7-9 and TRBJ2-3; 10 nucleotides line up with TRBD2. The CDR3 is made up of 17 amino acids. Looked up from germline, CDR1 is SEHNR and CDR2 is FQNEAQ (reference sequence). V shed 2 bases, J shed 0 bases, and the junction held 5 bases outside the gene matches. In nucleotides, the CDR3 is TGTGCCAGCAGCTTACGAGCGGGAGGGCCTAGCACAGATACGCAGTATTTT. It is translated as CASSLRAGGPSTDTQYF.

The genes are TRBV5-4 and TRBJ2-4; 7 nucleotides agree with TRBD1. The trim removed 2 bases at V and 8 bases at J, leaving 7 bases unmatched. Germline lookup yields CDR1 SGHNT and CDR2 YYREEE (reference sequence). The CDR3 has 14 amino acids. CDR3 DNA sequence: TGTGCCAGCAGCTTCGAACAGGGGACGGACATTCAGTACTTC. This translates into CASSFEQGTDIQYF.

The chain links TRBV28 to TRBJ1-1, with a weak D call TRBD1 (6 bases). Deletions cut 7 bases from V and 0 bases from J, with 18 bases between. The CDR3 has 16 amino acids. The V gene's germline CDR1 is MDHEN and CDR2 SYDVKM. CDR3 sequence (DNA): TGTGCCAGCACCCTGGCGGGGGGCACTTTGAACACTGAAGCTTTCTTT. Translated: CASTLAGGTLNTEAFF.

CDR3 nucleotides: TGTGCCAGCAGTCGGACAGGGCCGAACTACGAGCAGTACTTC. Protein product: CASSRTGPNYEQYF. The J gene is TRBJ2-7, the V gene TRBV27; 8 positions match TRBD1. Germline V gene data show CDR1 as MNHEY and CDR2 as SMNVEV (reference sequence). CDR3 size: 14 residues. V dropped 5 bases and J dropped 3; count of bases not matched to a gene: 6.

This clone has a handful of counts. V gene TRBV10-3 combines with J gene TRBJ1-1, with 9 bases fitting TRBD1. Germline loops: CDR1 ENHRY, CDR2 SYGVKD. CDR3 length: 14 residues. V trimming: 6 bases; J trimming: 8 bases; junction bases outside the gene matches: 10. CDR3 residues: CAISPTGGEGEAFF. The CDR3 nucleotides read TGTGCCATCAGCCCAACAGGGGGCGAAGGGGAAGCTTTCTTT.